What follows are 4 T cell receptor beta chains derived from one specimen sequenced in a study of T cells in Graves' hyperthyroidism and ophthalmopathy. Amplified TCR beta CDR3 regions came from RNA transcripts. Carried out on the TCR CDR3, a first-round RT-PCR used the HTBI primer set. TCRdb reprocessed the multiplex PCR reads via MiXCR and lists one record per CDR3 protein. The sample carries about 720,000 distinct CDR3 sequences, around a sixth recorded once. Sequenced input: blood. These receptors all come from a woman in her fifties or sixties with Graves' hyperthyroidism that later progressed to Graves' ophthalmopathy.

This clonotype was found a few times. The chain uses TRBV4-1 and TRBJ2-3; D remains ambiguous. Germline V lookup: CDR1 MGHRA, CDR2 YSYEKL. This CDR3 comprises 15 residues. The V end was cut by 1 base, the J end by 2 bases, with 10 bases between. The CDR3 DNA reads as TGCGCCAGCAGCCAAGTCACAGCCTCCACAGATACGCAGTATTTT. This translates into CASSQVTASTDTQYF.

The J gene is TRBJ2-2, the V gene TRBV6-5; 11 bases align to TRBD2. Germline V gene lookup returns CDR1 MNHEY and CDR2 SVGAGI. The CDR3 loop spans 15 amino acids. The V and J ends lost 5 bases and 1 base, in that order; junction bases with no gene match: 0. The CDR3 protein is CASSTSGGNTGELFF. CDR3 nucleotides: TGTGCCAGCAGTACTAGCGGGGGGAACACCGGGGAGCTGTTTTTT.

In this sample, this clonotype turned up many times. V and J are TRBV5-6 and TRBJ2-5; 10 bases match TRBD1. The V gene end was trimmed by 7 bases and the J gene end by 5 bases; junction bases not matched to a gene: 8. Germline lookup yields CDR1 SGHDT and CDR2 YYEEEE. This CDR3 is 14 amino acids long. As DNA, the CDR3 is TGTGCCAGCCTACGGGACAGGGGCATGGAGACCCAGTACTTC. Translation gives CASLRDRGMETQYF.

This clonotype has just a few counts. V is TRBV6-1 and J is TRBJ1-1; D is ambiguous. Germline CDR1 is MNHNS and CDR2 is SASEGT. This CDR3 has 14 residues. Trimming took off 3 bases at V and 4 bases at J, with 12 bases between the two ends. The CDR3 reads CASSDADLSTEAFF. In DNA form, the CDR3 reads TGTGCCAGCAGTGATGCGGACTTGAGCACTGAAGCTTTCTTT.